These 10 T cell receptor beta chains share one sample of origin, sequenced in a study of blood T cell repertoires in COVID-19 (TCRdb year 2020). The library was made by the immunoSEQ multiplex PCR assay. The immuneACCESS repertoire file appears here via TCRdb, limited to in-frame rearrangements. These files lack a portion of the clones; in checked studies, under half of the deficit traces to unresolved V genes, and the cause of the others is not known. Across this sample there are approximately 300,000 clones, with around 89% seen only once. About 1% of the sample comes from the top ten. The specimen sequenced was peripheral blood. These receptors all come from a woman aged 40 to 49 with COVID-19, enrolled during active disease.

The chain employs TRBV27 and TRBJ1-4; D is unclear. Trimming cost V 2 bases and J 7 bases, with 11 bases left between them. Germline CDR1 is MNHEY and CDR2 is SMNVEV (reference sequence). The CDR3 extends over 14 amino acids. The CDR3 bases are TGTGCCAGCAGTTTACGATGGTCGAGTGAAAAACTGTTTTTT. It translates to CASSLRWSSEKLFF. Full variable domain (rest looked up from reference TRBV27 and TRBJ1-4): EAQVTQNPRYLITVTGKKLTVTCSQNMNHEYMSWYRQDPGLGLRQIYYSMNVEVTDKGDVPEGYKVSRKEKRNFPLILESPSPNQTSLYFCASSLRWSSEKLFFGSGTQLSVL.

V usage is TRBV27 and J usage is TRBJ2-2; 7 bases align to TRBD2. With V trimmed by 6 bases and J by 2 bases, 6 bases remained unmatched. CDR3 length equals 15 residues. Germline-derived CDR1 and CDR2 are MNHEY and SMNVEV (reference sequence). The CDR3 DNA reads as TGTGCCAGCAGGGTACTAGCGCCTAACACCGGGGAGCTGTTTTTT. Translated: CASRVLAPNTGELFF.

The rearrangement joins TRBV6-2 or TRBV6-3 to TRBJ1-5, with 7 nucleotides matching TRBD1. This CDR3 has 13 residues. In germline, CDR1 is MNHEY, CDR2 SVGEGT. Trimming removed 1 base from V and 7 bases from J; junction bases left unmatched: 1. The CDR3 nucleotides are TGTGCCAGCAGTTACTGGACAGGCCAGCCCCAGCATTTT. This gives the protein CASSYWTGQPQHF.

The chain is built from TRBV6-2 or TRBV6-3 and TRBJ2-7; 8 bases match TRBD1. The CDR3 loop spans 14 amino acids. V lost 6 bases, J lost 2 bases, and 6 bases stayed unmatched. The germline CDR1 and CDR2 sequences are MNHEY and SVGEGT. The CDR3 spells CASSTNRGAYEQYF. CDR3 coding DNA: TGTGCCAGCAGCACAAACAGGGGGGCCTACGAGCAGTACTTC.

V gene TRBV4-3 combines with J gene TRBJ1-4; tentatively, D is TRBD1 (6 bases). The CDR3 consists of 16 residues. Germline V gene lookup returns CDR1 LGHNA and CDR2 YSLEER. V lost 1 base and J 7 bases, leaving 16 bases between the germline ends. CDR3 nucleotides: TGCGCCAGCAGCCAAGGCGGCAGGGGTCGGGGTGAAAAACTGTTTTTT. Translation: CASSQGGRGRGEKLFF.

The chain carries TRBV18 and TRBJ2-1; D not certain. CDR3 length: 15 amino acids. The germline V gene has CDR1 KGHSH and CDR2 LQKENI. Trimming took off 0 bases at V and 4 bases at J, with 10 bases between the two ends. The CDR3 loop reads CASSPPSAPYNEQFF. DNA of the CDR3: TGTGCCAGCTCACCACCGAGCGCCCCTTACAATGAGCAGTTCTTC.

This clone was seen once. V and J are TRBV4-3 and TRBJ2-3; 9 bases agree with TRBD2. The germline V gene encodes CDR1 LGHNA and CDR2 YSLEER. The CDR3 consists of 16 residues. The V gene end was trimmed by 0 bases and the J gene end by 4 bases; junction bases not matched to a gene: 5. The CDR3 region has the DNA TGCGCCAGCAGCCAAGACGGCGGGGGGGCCCCAGATACGCAGTATTTT. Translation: CASSQDGGGAPDTQYF.

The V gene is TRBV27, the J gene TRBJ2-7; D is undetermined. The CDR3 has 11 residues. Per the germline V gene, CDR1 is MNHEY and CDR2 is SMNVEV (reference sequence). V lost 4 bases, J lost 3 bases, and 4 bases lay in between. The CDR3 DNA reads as TGTGCCAGCAGTTCCAACTACGAGCAGTACTTC. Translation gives CASSSNYEQYF.

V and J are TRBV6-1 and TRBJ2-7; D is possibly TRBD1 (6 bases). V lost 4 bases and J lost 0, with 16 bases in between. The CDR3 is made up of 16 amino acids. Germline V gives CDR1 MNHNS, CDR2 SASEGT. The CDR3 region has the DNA TGTGCCAGCAGTGCTCGCCCTGACAGGAGCTCCTACGAGCAGTACTTC. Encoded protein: CASSARPDRSSYEQYF.

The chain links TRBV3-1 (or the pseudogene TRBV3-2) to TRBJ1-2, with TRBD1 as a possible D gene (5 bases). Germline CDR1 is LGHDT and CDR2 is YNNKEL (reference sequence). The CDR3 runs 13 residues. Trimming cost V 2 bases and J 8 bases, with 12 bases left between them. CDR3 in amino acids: CASSQTQGSGYTF. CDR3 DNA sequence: TGTGCCAGCAGCCAAACCCAGGGATCGGGCTACACCTTC.